A selection of T cell receptor beta chains follows, all from one sample in a study of human T cells and chemical hapten exposure. TCRdb recomputed calls from the RACE reads with MiXCR, one row per CDR3 protein. The repertoire holds around 190,000 distinct CDR3 sequences, around 20% seen once, with approximately 6.4% in the top ten. The sequencing here drew on whole blood, taken in connection with sensitization to the hapten diphenylcyclopropenone (DPC). All receptors derive from a woman between 50 and 59 years old with alopecia areata. Some clones in this sample may be carry-over from other donors' samples. Both conserved end residues are part of each CDR3. Each record gives: J gene, D gene, clone size, V gene, CDR3 protein, CDR3 DNA. The D gene is left open where the match is weak. Only some rows state a clone size, as once, few, many or a class for expanded clones.

>TRBJ2-3|TRBD2|NA|TRBV10-3
CAIAGLAGGNTDTQYF
TGTGCCATTGCGGGACTAGCGGGAGGTAACACAGATACGCAGTATTTT
>TRBJ2-2|TRBD1|few|TRBV11-3
CASSFSYRGTGELFF
TGTGCCAGCAGCTTTTCGTACAGGGGCACCGGGGAGCTGTTTTTT
>TRBJ1-5|TRBD1|NA|TRBV6-6
CASSLQGAESNQPQHF
TGTGCCAGCAGTTTACAGGGGGCAGAGAGCAATCAGCCCCAGCATTTT
>TRBJ2-3|TRBD2|NA|TRBV2
CASTPGTSGRDTQYF
TGTGCCAGCACCCCTGGGACTAGCGGGAGAGATACGCAGTATTTT
>TRBJ2-3|NA|few|TRBV20-1
CSASLRSTDTQYF
TGCAGTGCTAGTTTACGGAGCACAGATACGCAGTATTTT
>TRBJ2-3|NA|NA|TRBV4-1
CASSQVGQPFTDTQYF
TGCGCCAGCAGCCAAGTGGGGCAGCCTTTCACAGATACGCAGTATTTT
>TRBJ1-2|TRBD1|NA|TRBV2
CASSEVRGSDGYTF
TGTGCCAGCAGTGAGGTCAGGGGGTCGGATGGCTACACCTTC
>TRBJ2-3|NA|few|TRBV15
CATSEARGTDTQYF
TGTGCCACCAGCGAAGCGCGTGGCACAGATACGCAGTATTTT
>TRBJ2-1|NA|NA|TRBV29-1
CSVGPADNEQFF
TGCAGCGTTGGTCCAGCGGACAATGAGCAGTTCTTC
>TRBJ1-2|NA|NA|TRBV27
CASSLMGGYGYTF
TGTGCCAGCAGTTTGATGGGAGGCTATGGCTACACCTTC
>TRBJ2-1|TRBD2|NA|TRBV9
CASSPHPGGVSYNEQFF
TGTGCCAGCAGCCCCCATCCGGGAGGGGTTTCCTACAATGAGCAGTTCTTC
>TRBJ1-2|NA|once|TRBV5-1
CASSYVTGYGYTF
TGCGCCAGCAGCTACGTGACAGGCTATGGCTACACCTTC